What follows describes a single TCR beta chain. This clone was counted only a few times. The antigen this receptor binds is unknown. The input lacks base qualities; no much larger clone sits a single base away. The record originates from a study of blood T cell repertoires in COVID-19 (TCRdb year 2020). Study-level background: Samples covering the acute and convalescent phases of COVID-19 were provided by collaborators in the United States, Italy and Spain. Where HLA class I and class II types were available, the types were taken from metadata supplied by the sample provider, not from assay-based typing. The prospective study material was composed of cDNA or gDNA derived from T cells, B-cell-depleted T cells, or PBMCs. The samples were drawn from the first 160 participants of the ongoing ImmuneRACE study and from roughly 1,300 subjects provided by 6 global collaborators. The repertoires were released in a freely available public database intended as a resource for research on the immune response to SARS-CoV-2. Nearly every sample came with metadata listing a de-identified subject ID, COVID-19 status, age in years and sex. The dataset comprised deeply sampled blood TCRbeta repertoires from subjects exposed to, actively infected with, or recovered from COVID-19.

TCRbeta CDR3 regions were amplified from genomic DNA using the immunoSEQ Assay, a bias-controlled multiplex PCR. The authors' pipeline ran thus. Nucleated cell counts per sample were estimated from amplification of reference gene primers within the assay. Sequence reads were collapsed and filtered to measure the absolute abundance of every unique TCRbeta CDR3 rearrangement. For each sample, productive Simpson clonality was calculated by taking the square root of Simpson's diversity index across productive rearrangements. In TCRdb, the immuneACCESS table is reduced to in-frame sequences with V and J assigned. These tables do not hold every clone; where another copy was compared, an unresolved V gene accounts for under half, and the others remain unexplained. V, J and clone size are taken as reported in that table, and D and trimming were inferred from the DNA itself. The sample table holds 350,000 to 450,000 clones, of which over 75% were seen once. The ten largest clones capture approximately 1.5% of the sample.

Participants in the prospective study were enrolled through a virtual design, were aged roughly 18 to 100 years, and lived in 24 United States geographic areas. Cohort assignment in the prospective study relied on participant-reported clinical history from a screening survey and a study questionnaire. A participant counted as exposed if, within 2 weeks of entering the study, that participant had been in contact with someone who had a PCR-confirmed or clinician-diagnosed COVID-19 case. In the prospective study, mobile phlebotomists collected whole blood, serum and a nasopharyngeal or oropharyngeal swab from each participant. Prospective study participants could optionally give additional blood draws and questionnaires over an approximately 2-month period. Before DNA extraction, blood samples from the prospective study were shipped at room temperature or frozen. The germline V gene (reference sequence) supplies CDR1 LGHDT and CDR2 YNNKEL. Trimmed from V: 1 base; trimmed from J: 1 base; junction bases lacking a gene match: 1. Counted from cysteine to phenylalanine, this CDR3 has 16 amino acids. CDR3 DNA only is kept here, 48 bases in frame from base 1.

Study-wide conclusions, independent of this receptor: Clinical and demographic metadata were provided uncurated, with the amount varying by source and participant.

This sequence uses TRBV3-1 (or the pseudogene TRBV3-2) and TRBJ2-3; TRBD2 agrees with 11 junctional bases. Sequences were obtained from PBMCs or T cells enriched from blood (not recorded which). The sequence came from a young woman who had been exposed to COVID-19. The CDR3 corresponds to CASSQVLAGGTDTQYF. At the DNA level, the sequence is TGTGCCAGCAGCCAAGTACTAGCGGGAGGCACAGATACGCAGTATTTT.